One and the same sample provided the 31 T cell receptor beta chains below, sequenced in a study of Ad26.COV2.S vaccination and SARS-CoV-2 variants. Assay: immunoSEQ multiplex PCR; the TCRdb copy retains only in-frame clones and omits some. The table has roughly 700,000 clones, 89% seen once. The treatment: roughly 20 received Ad26.COV2.S at low or high dose, single or two shots; several received placebo; per-sample allocation not given. Sampling happened 63 days after the first vaccine or placebo injection. This specimen was peripheral blood, taken in a trial of Ad26.COV2.S vaccine versus placebo. Every receptor here comes from a person aged 18-65 years who received the Ad26.COV2.S COVID-19 vaccine or a placebo.

This clone was counted between two and nine times. This chain connects TRBV6-4 to TRBJ1-1; D uncertain. The CDR3 has 15 amino acids. V gave up 5 bases and J gave up 4 bases, with 17 bases separating them. The germline V gene encodes CDR1 MRHNA and CDR2 SNTAGT. In DNA, the CDR3 is TGTGCCAGCAGTCAACCGGGCCTAGCGGCCACTGAAGCTTTCTTT. Residues: CASSQPGLAATEAFF.

The genes are TRBV6-5 and TRBJ1-5, with D possibly TRBD1 on 6 matching bases. In germline, CDR1 is MNHEY, CDR2 SVGAGI. CDR3 size: 13 residues. Trimming pared 5 bases from V and 5 bases from J, leaving 10 bases between. The DNA for the CDR3 is TGTGCCAGCAGTCAAAACAGGGATCAGCCCCAGCATTTT. Residues: CASSQNRDQPQHF.

The sample holds a few counts of this clone. This chain uses TRBV7-2 with TRBJ2-3; 9 nucleotides align to TRBD2. The CDR3 is 18 residues long. With V trimmed by 1 base and J by 4 bases, 12 bases remained unmatched. CDR1 is SGHTA, CDR2 FQGNSA, per germline. The CDR3 reads CASSLGAWRREGADTQYF. The CDR3 DNA sequence: TGTGCCAGCAGCTTAGGGGCGTGGAGGCGGGAGGGGGCAGATACGCAGTATTTT.

V is TRBV4-3 and J is TRBJ1-2; D possibly corresponds to TRBD1 (6 bases). Germline V gene lookup returns CDR1 LGHNA and CDR2 YSLEER. V was clipped by 6 bases and J by 0 bases, with 14 bases between them. The CDR3 covers 15 residues. This CDR3 is CASSSGAGANYGYTF. Here the CDR3 DNA reads TGCGCCAGCAGTTCGGGGGCAGGGGCTAACTATGGCTACACCTTC.

The gene calls are TRBV27 and TRBJ2-3; possibly TRBD1 for D (6 bases). There are 13 residues in the CDR3. V gave up 6 bases and J gave up 1 base, with 8 bases separating them. In germline, CDR1 is MNHEY, CDR2 SMNVEV (reference sequence). The CDR3 loop is CASRRTGTDTQYF. In DNA form, the CDR3 reads TGTGCCAGCAGAAGGACAGGCACAGATACGCAGTATTTT.

This chain uses TRBV18 with TRBJ2-1; D is ambiguous. The germline V gene has CDR1 KGHSH and CDR2 LQKENI. V lost 0 bases to trimming and J lost 8 bases, with 8 bases between them. The CDR3 is made up of 13 amino acids. Here the CDR3 reads CASSPPAKDEQFF. The CDR3 region has the DNA TGTGCCAGCTCACCACCGGCCAAGGATGAGCAGTTCTTC.

The chain carries TRBV5-4 and TRBJ2-2; D perhaps matches TRBD1 (6 bases). Germline V CDR1 and CDR2: SGHNT, YYREEE (reference sequence). The CDR3 covers 15 residues. V lost 1 base and J 2 bases, leaving 9 bases between the germline ends. CDR3 loop: CASSLYRVNTGELFF. In nucleotides, the CDR3 is TGTGCCAGCAGCTTGTACAGGGTAAACACCGGGGAGCTGTTTTTT.

This clone was found once. The V gene is TRBV19, the J gene TRBJ2-5; no clear D gene. The germline V and J ends were trimmed by 2 bases and 4 bases, with 14 bases remaining between them. Germline-derived CDR1 and CDR2 are LNHDA and SQIVND (reference sequence). This CDR3 spans 15 amino acids. The CDR3: CASSISVLSGETQYF. In DNA, the CDR3 is TGTGCCAGTAGTATATCAGTCTTGTCCGGAGAGACCCAGTACTTC.

The gene calls are TRBV7-9 and TRBJ2-1; 7 nucleotides line up with TRBD2. The CDR3 totals 16 residues. V trimming: 0 bases; J trimming: 4 bases; junction bases outside the gene matches: 6. CDR1 and CDR2 from the germline V gene are SEHNR and FQNEAQ (reference sequence). Here the CDR3 reads CASSLAGGLGYNEQFF. In nucleotides, the CDR3 is TGTGCCAGCAGCTTAGCGGGAGGGCTTGGTTACAATGAGCAGTTCTTC.

V gene TRBV4-2 combines with J gene TRBJ2-7; D uncertain. The germline V gene has CDR1 LGHNA and CDR2 YNFKEQ. Trimming left V 1 base short and J 3 bases short, with 19 bases between. The CDR3 is made up of 17 amino acids. CDR3 amino acids: CASSQGSRPTADYEQYF. The CDR3, as DNA: TGTGCCAGCAGCCAAGGGTCCCGTCCCACCGCGGACTACGAGCAGTACTTC.

The chain uses TRBV5-1 and TRBJ2-5; 8 bases align to TRBD2. The germline V gene encodes CDR1 SGHRS and CDR2 YFSETQ. Trimming at V came to 0 bases and at J to 5 bases, leaving 6 bases not matched to a gene. The length of the CDR3 is 15 residues. CDR3 sequence reads: CASSLGSAGEETQYF. As DNA, the CDR3 is TGCGCCAGCAGCTTGGGGTCAGCGGGAGAGGAGACCCAGTACTTC.

This clone was observed a few times. J is TRBJ2-7 and V is TRBV9; TRBD2 agrees at 8 bases. This CDR3 comprises 15 residues. The germline CDR1 and CDR2 sequences are SGDLS and YYNGEE. V was clipped by 4 bases and J by 6 bases; unmatched bases: 12. CDR3 in DNA: TGTGCCAGCAGCCCTCGGGACTCCGCGGGGGGCGAGCAGTACTTC. Amino acid sequence: CASSPRDSAGGEQYF.

The chain uses TRBV5-1 and TRBJ1-2; 9 bases match TRBD1. Germline V gene lookup returns CDR1 SGHRS and CDR2 YFSETQ. This CDR3 has 15 amino acids. Germline trimming cut 4 bases from V and 5 bases from J; bases unmatched to any gene: 9. The CDR3 reads CASSPGTGHTYGYTF. Written as DNA, the CDR3 is TGCGCCAGCAGCCCGGGGACAGGGCACACTTATGGCTACACCTTC.

About this clone itself: The same CDR3 can be traced to other DNA sequences in this sample. The rearrangement joins TRBV7-2 to TRBJ2-5; D may be TRBD1 (5 bases). V lost 2 bases and J 1 base, leaving 11 bases between the germline ends. The CDR3 covers 15 residues. From germline, CDR1 is SGHTA and CDR2 FQGNSA. The CDR3 DNA is TGTGCCAGCAGCTTACAGGCAGGGCCCCAAGAGACCCAGTACTTC. Translated: CASSLQAGPQETQYF.

The CDR3 DNA sequence: TGTGCCAGCAGCTTAGTAGGGTCGACAAACCACAATGAGCAGTTCTTC. Its translation is CASSLVGSTNHNEQFF. The chain joins TRBV7-6 to TRBJ2-1; D is unclear. The ends were cut back, 1 base at V and 5 bases at J, with 15 bases in the middle. The CDR3 is 16 amino acids. CDR1 and CDR2 (germline): SGHVS, FNYEAQ. Supplemented by reference TRBV7-6 and TRBJ2-1, the full variable domain reads GAGVSQSPRYKVTKRGQDVALRCDPISGHVSLYWYRQALGQGPEFLTYFNYEAQQDKSGLPNDRFSAERPEGSISTLTIQRTEQRDSAMYRCASSLVGSTNHNEQFFGPGTRLTVL.

V usage is TRBV4-2 and J usage is TRBJ2-5; 8 nucleotides agree with TRBD2. Germline V CDR1 and CDR2: LGHNA, YNFKEQ. V lost 3 bases to trimming and J lost 3 bases; unmatched junction nucleotides: 6. This CDR3 contains 15 residues. The CDR3 protein is CASSHGGGPEETQYF. In DNA form, the CDR3 reads TGTGCCAGCAGCCACGGGGGGGGGCCGGAAGAGACCCAGTACTTC.

The J gene is TRBJ2-2, the V gene TRBV6-5; weak D call: TRBD2 (7 bases). Germline V gene lookup returns CDR1 MNHEY and CDR2 SVGAGI. V shed 8 bases and J shed 4 bases, with 17 bases lying between them. The CDR3 has 15 amino acids. This CDR3 is CASQSRGGGTGELFF. As DNA, the CDR3 is TGTGCCAGCCAATCTCGGGGAGGGGGCACCGGGGAGCTGTTTTTT.

CDR3 loop: CASSPGQGTVTDTQYF. The CDR3 DNA sequence: TGTGCCAGCTCACCAGGACAGGGCACGGTTACAGATACGCAGTATTTT. The V and J genes are TRBV18 and TRBJ2-3; 8 bases are a match to TRBD1. Trimming removed 2 bases from V and 3 bases from J; junction bases left unmatched: 7. The CDR3 length is 16 residues. Per the germline V gene, CDR1 is KGHSH and CDR2 is LQKENI.

V usage is TRBV7-2 and J usage is TRBJ2-1; a weak D match, TRBD2 (7 bases). The CDR3 is made up of 16 amino acids. With 0 bases removed from V and 7 bases from J, the gap between germline ends came to 16 bases. Germline lookup yields CDR1 SGHTA and CDR2 FQGNSA. In DNA, the CDR3 is TGTGCCAGCAGCTTAGCGCCCTGGGGGGGCGGAAATGAGCAGTTCTTC. It is translated as CASSLAPWGGGNEQFF. The full variable domain, in which reference TRBV7-2 and TRBJ2-1 provide the parts outside the CDR3, is GAGVSQSPSNKVTEKGKDVELRCDPISGHTALYWYRQSLGQGLEFLIYFQGNSAPDKSGLPSDRFSAERTGGSVSTLTIQRTQQEDSAVYLCASSLAPWGGGNEQFFGPGTRLTVL.

This clone was counted once. The chain carries TRBV24-1 and TRBJ2-3; possibly TRBD1 for D (6 bases). The V end lost 3 bases, the J end lost 3 bases, and 12 bases lay between the germline ends. Germline values: CDR1 KGHDR, CDR2 SFDVKD. The CDR3 is 15 amino acids. CDR3 protein: CATSDGGGWTDTQYF. The CDR3 DNA reads as TGTGCCACCAGTGATGGGGGCGGGTGGACAGATACGCAGTATTTT.

The rearrangement uses TRBV2 and TRBJ1-5, with D perhaps TRBD1 (6 bases). The length of the CDR3 is 14 residues. Germline CDR1 SNHLY, CDR2 FYNNEI. The V and J ends lost 6 bases and 7 bases respectively, with 16 bases between them. DNA for the CDR3: TGTGCCAGCAGCCGCTACAGGGTGGGACAGCCCCAGCATTTT. Protein sequence: CASSRYRVGQPQHF.

The CDR3 coding sequence is TGTGCCACCAGTGGGCAACCCGACTACAATGAGCAGTTCTTC. It codes for CATSGQPDYNEQFF. The chain has TRBV24-1 and TRBJ2-1; D is unclear. V lost 5 bases to trimming and J lost 3 bases, with 10 bases between them. CDR3 length equals 14 residues. In germline, CDR1 is KGHDR, CDR2 SFDVKD.

The chain links TRBV2 to TRBJ1-3; TRBD1 matches at 9 bases. This CDR3 spans 15 amino acids. Germline loops: CDR1 SNHLY, CDR2 FYNNEI. V lost 5 bases to trimming and J lost 5 bases; unmatched junction nucleotides: 7. CDR3 amino acids: CASSFRTGARNTIYF. DNA for the CDR3: TGTGCCAGCAGTTTTAGGACAGGGGCGAGAAACACCATATATTTT.

The J gene is TRBJ2-1, the V gene TRBV4-3; 8 bases match TRBD2. CDR3 length: 18 amino acids. J lost 3 bases, V lost 0 bases, and 10 bases had no gene match. CDR1 and CDR2 (germline): LGHNA, YSLEER. The CDR3: CASSQDGPSGGYYNEQFF. CDR3 bases: TGCGCCAGCAGCCAAGACGGCCCCAGCGGGGGTTACTACAATGAGCAGTTCTTC.

This chain uses TRBV7-2 with TRBJ1-2; no definite D call. Trimming stripped 3 bases from V and 4 bases from J, with 9 bases between. The CDR3 spans 13 residues. The germline CDR1 and CDR2 sequences are SGHTA and FQGNSA. For the CDR3, the DNA is TGTGCCAGCAGCTTCGACGGTCCCTATGGCTACACCTTC. Translated, it gives CASSFDGPYGYTF.

As regards this clone: Other DNA sequences from this sample encode an identical CDR3 as well. This chain links TRBV6-1 with TRBJ1-5; no clear D. The V end was cut by 3 bases, the J end by 0 bases, with 6 bases between. The germline gives CDR1 MNHNS, CDR2 SASEGT. This CDR3 spans 14 amino acids. CDR3 DNA sequence: TGTGCCAGCAGTGAGGGATATAGCAATCAGCCCCAGCATTTT. Translating it yields CASSEGYSNQPQHF.

The V gene is TRBV27, the J gene TRBJ2-3; D not resolved. The CDR3 length is 14 residues. The germline V gene encodes CDR1 MNHEY and CDR2 SMNVEV (reference sequence). Trimming left V 3 bases short and J 2 bases short, with 9 bases between. DNA for the CDR3: TGTGCCAGCAGTTTTGGGTTTCCCACAGATACGCAGTATTTT. Protein sequence: CASSFGFPTDTQYF.

The chain joins TRBV2 to TRBJ1-2, with 7 bases identical to TRBD1. Germline V gives CDR1 SNHLY, CDR2 FYNNEI. The CDR3 is 13 residues long. The V and J ends lost 6 bases and 6 bases, in that order; junction bases with no gene match: 7. CDR3 sequence (DNA): TGTGCCAGCAGGCCCGGGACAGCCCATGGCTACACCTTC. Its translation: CASRPGTAHGYTF.

The chain recombines TRBV30 with TRBJ2-3, with D perhaps being TRBD1 or TRBD2 (5 bases each). There are 16 residues in the CDR3. V was cut by 0 bases and J by 7 bases, with 20 bases left in between. Germline V gene sequence: CDR1 GTSNPN, CDR2 SVGIG (reference sequence). For the CDR3, the DNA is TGTGCCTGGAGTGTACCCGGGGCGGCTCCTACAAATACGCAGTATTTT. Its translation: CAWSVPGAAPTNTQYF.

The rearrangement uses TRBV4-2 and TRBJ1-2; D is undetermined. Germline CDR1 LGHNA, CDR2 YNFKEQ. There are 14 residues in the CDR3. V gave up 0 bases and J gave up 4 bases, with 9 bases separating them. CDR3 in amino acids: CASSQDPAGYGYTF. CDR3 nucleotide sequence: TGTGCCAGCAGCCAAGATCCGGCCGGCTATGGCTACACCTTC.

The chain combines TRBV19 with TRBJ1-4; D uncertain. CDR1 and CDR2 (germline): LNHDA, SQIVND (reference sequence). The CDR3 length is 14 residues. Trimming cost V 7 bases and J 0 bases, with 9 bases left between them. CDR3 protein: CASIGGATNEKLFF. CDR3 bases: TGTGCCAGTATAGGCGGGGCAACTAATGAAAAACTGTTTTTT.